Sequencing of this T cell receptor beta chain was carried out in a study of blood T cell repertoires in COVID-19. This table comes from immunoSEQ multiplex PCR, and its TCRdb copy is limited to in-frame clones, with some not included. Among 220,000 or so clones listed, 65% to 85% were seen once. In terms of age and location, participants ranged from roughly 18 to 89 years and lived in around 22 US areas. The sequenced sample was PBMCs or T cells enriched from blood (not recorded which). This clonotype was sampled from a woman aged 55-75 years who had recovered from COVID-19.

DNA for the CDR3: TGTGCCAGCAGTTTATCGGGCAGGGGGGTATACAATGAGCAGTTCTTC. It is translated as CASSLSGRGVYNEQFF. This chain connects TRBV27 to TRBJ2-1; D perhaps matches TRBD1 (7 bases). V was cut by 0 bases and J by 4 bases, with 13 bases left in between. The CDR3 runs 16 residues. Germline-derived CDR1 and CDR2 are MNHEY and SMNVEV (reference sequence).